Below, 8 T cell receptor beta chains from the same sample are listed, as sequenced in a study of blood T cell repertoires in COVID-19. Sequencing used immunoSEQ multiplex PCR; TCRdb keeps in-frame clones, though not all of them. The sample gives roughly 260,000 clones, 82% of which show up once; roughly 3.1% is in the top ten. The sample comprised peripheral blood. The receptors stem from a woman in her late teens or twenties with acute or convalescent COVID-19.

This chain connects TRBV7-6 to TRBJ2-7; D may be TRBD1 (5 bases). V gave up 4 bases and J gave up 2 bases, with 15 bases separating them. The germline gives CDR1 SGHVS, CDR2 FNYEAQ. CDR3 length: 15 amino acids. The CDR3 protein is CASSSHRQPPYEQYF. The CDR3 DNA is TGTGCCAGCAGCTCGCACCGACAGCCACCCTACGAGCAGTACTTC.

The chain recombines TRBV3-1 (or the pseudogene TRBV3-2) with TRBJ1-6, with no clear D. The CDR3 has 14 residues. Germline CDR1 is LGHDT and CDR2 is YNNKEL (reference sequence). V lost 5 bases and J lost 0, with 5 bases in between. The CDR3 bases are TGTGCCAGCAGCTGGAGCTCCTATAATTCACCCCTCCACTTT. As protein: CASSWSSYNSPLHF.

The chain combines TRBV9 with TRBJ1-1; TRBD1 aligns across 9 bases. CDR3 length: 15 amino acids. J was trimmed by 0 bases and V by 3 bases; bases with no gene match: 3. Per the germline V gene, CDR1 is SGDLS and CDR2 is YYNGEE. CDR3 sequence reads: CASSAGQGMNTEAFF. DNA of the CDR3: TGTGCCAGCAGCGCGGGACAGGGTATGAACACTGAAGCTTTCTTT.

The chain carries TRBV13 and TRBJ2-2, with 7 bases lining up with TRBD2. This CDR3 spans 17 amino acids. The ends lost 0 bases at V and 6 bases at J; junction bases unmatched: 10. Germline-derived CDR1 and CDR2 are PRHDT and FYEKMQ (reference sequence). Written as DNA, the CDR3 is TGTGCCAGCAGCTTAGGCCTAGGCGGGAGCTCCGCCGGGGAGCTGTTTTTT. Protein: CASSLGLGGSSAGELFF.

The CDR3 is CASSSYELDNSPLHF. In DNA, the CDR3 is TGTGCCAGCAGTAGCTACGAGCTGGATAATTCACCCCTCCACTTT. The gene calls are TRBV6-6 and TRBJ1-6; D not resolved. The CDR3 runs to 15 residues. Trimming pared 5 bases from V and 5 bases from J, leaving 13 bases between. CDR1 and CDR2 (germline): MNHNY, SVGAGI (reference sequence).

The chain is built from TRBV9 and TRBJ1-2, with 11 bases matching TRBD1. CDR1 and CDR2 (germline): SGDLS, YYNGEE. V shed 0 bases and J 8 bases; nucleotides not matched to a gene: 3. There are 14 residues in the CDR3. The chain's CDR3 is CASSVGTGGSGYTF. For the CDR3, the DNA is TGTGCCAGCAGCGTAGGGACAGGGGGCAGCGGCTACACCTTC.

A few counts support this clone. The chain employs TRBV10-3 and TRBJ2-1, with TRBD2 matching over 7 bases. Germline CDR1 is ENHRY and CDR2 is SYGVKD. The CDR3 is made up of 15 amino acids. J was trimmed by 9 bases and V by 4 bases; bases with no gene match: 12. This CDR3 is CAISANGGYRGEQFF. The CDR3 bases are TGTGCCATCAGTGCCAACGGGGGGTATCGGGGTGAGCAGTTCTTC.

V gene TRBV20-1 combines with J gene TRBJ2-1, with D tentatively TRBD1 (5 bases). Germline V lookup: CDR1 DFQATT, CDR2 SNEGSKA (reference sequence). This CDR3 has 14 amino acids. Trimming took off 3 bases at V and 7 bases at J, with 16 bases between the two ends. The DNA of the CDR3 is TGCAGTGCTAGTCAGCCAGGGCGTGAAAATGAGCAGTTCTTC. This sequence encodes CSASQPGRENEQFF.